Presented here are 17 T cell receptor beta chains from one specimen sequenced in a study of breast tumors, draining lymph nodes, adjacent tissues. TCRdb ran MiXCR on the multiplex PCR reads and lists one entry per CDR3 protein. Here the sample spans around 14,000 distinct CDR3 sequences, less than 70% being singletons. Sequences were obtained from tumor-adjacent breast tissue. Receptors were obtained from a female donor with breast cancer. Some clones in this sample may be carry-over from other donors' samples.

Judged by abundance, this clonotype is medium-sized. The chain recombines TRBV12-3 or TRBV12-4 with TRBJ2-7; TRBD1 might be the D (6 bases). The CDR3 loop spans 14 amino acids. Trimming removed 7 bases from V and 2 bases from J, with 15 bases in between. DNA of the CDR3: TGTGCCAGCACCACAGGGCTTCGGACCTACGAGCAGTACTTC. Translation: CASTTGLRTYEQYF.

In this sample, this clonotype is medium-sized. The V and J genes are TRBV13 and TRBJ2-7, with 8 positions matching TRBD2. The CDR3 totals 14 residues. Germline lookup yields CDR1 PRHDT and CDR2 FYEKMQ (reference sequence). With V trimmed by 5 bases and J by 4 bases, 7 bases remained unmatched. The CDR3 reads CASSPKAGAYEQYF. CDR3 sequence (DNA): TGTGCCAGCAGCCCAAAAGCGGGAGCGTACGAGCAGTACTTC. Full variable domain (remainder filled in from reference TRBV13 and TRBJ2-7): AAGVIQSPRHLIKEKRETATLKCYPIPRHDTVYWYQQGPGQDPQFLISFYEKMQSDKGSIPDRFSAQQFSDYHSELNMSSLELGDSALYFCASSPKAGAYEQYFGPGTRLTVT.

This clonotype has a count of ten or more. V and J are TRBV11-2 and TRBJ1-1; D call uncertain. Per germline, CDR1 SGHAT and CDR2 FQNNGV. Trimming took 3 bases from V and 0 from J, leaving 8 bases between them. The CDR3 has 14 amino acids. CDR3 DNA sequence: TGTGCCAGCAGCTTTGGGCAATTGAACACTGAAGCTTTCTTT. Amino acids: CASSFGQLNTEAFF.

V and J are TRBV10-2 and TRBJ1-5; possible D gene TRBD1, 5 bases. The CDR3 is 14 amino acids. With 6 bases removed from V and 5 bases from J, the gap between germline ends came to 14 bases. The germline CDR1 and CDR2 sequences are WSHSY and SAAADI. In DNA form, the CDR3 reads TGCGCCAGCAGAGGGGCCGGAGGACATCAGCCCCAGCATTTT. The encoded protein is CASRGAGGHQPQHF.

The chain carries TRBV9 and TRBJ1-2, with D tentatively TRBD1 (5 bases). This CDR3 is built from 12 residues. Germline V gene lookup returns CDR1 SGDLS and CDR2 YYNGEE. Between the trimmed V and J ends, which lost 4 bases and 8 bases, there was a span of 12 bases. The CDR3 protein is CASSIRGEGYTF. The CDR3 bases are TGTGCCAGCAGCATAAGGGGCGAGGGCTACACCTTC. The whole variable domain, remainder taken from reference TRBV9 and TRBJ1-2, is DSGVTQTPKHLITATGQRVTLRCSPRSGDLSVYWYQQSLDQGLQFLIQYYNGEERAKGNILERFSAQQFPDLHSELNLSSLELGDSALYFCASSIRGEGYTFGSGTRLTVV.

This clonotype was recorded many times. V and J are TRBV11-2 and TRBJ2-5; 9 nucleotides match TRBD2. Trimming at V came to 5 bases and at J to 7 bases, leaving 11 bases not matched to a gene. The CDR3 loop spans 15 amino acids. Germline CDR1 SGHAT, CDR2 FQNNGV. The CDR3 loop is CASSPGGGGGGTQYF. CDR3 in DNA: TGTGCCAGCAGCCCCGGGGGCGGGGGGGGCGGGACCCAGTACTTC. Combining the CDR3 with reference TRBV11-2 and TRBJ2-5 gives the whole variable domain EAGVAQSPRYKIIEKRQSVAFWCNPISGHATLYWYQQILGQGPKLLIQFQNNGVVDDSQLPKDRFSAERLKGVDSTLKIQPAKLEDSAVYLCASSPGGGGGGTQYFGPGTRLLVL.

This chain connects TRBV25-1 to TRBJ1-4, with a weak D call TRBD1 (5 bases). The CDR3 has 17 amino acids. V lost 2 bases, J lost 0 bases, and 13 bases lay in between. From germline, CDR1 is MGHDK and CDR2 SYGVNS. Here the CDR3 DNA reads TGTGCCAGCAGTGAACAGGGAACCTTATCAACTAATGAAAAACTGTTTTTT. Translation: CASSEQGTLSTNEKLFF. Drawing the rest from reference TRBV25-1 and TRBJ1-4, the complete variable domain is EADIYQTPRYLVIGTGKKITLECSQTMGHDKMYWYQQDPGMELHLIHYSYGVNSTEKGDLSSESTVSRIRTEHFPLTLESARPSHTSQYLCASSEQGTLSTNEKLFFGSGTQLSVL.

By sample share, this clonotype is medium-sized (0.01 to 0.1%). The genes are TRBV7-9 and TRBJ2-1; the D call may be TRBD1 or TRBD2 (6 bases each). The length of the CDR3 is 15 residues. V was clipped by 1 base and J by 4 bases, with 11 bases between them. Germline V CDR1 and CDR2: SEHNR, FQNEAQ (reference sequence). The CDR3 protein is CASSLGLGGYNEQFF. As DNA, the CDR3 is TGTGCCAGCAGCTTAGGACTAGGGGGTTACAATGAGCAGTTCTTC.

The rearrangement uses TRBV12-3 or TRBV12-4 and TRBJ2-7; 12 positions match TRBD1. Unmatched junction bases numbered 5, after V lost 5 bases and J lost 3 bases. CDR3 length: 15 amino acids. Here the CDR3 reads CASSRGQGAGYEQYF. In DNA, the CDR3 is TGTGCCAGCAGTCGGGGACAGGGGGCTGGCTACGAGCAGTACTTC.

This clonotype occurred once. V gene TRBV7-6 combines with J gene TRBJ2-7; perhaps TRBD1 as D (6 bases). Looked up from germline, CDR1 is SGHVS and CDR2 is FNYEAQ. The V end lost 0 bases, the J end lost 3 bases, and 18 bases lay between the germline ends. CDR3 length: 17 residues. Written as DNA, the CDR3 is TGTGCCAGCAGCTTAGCCCCCACGGGACAAGGCATCTACGAGCAGTACTTC. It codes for CASSLAPTGQGIYEQYF.

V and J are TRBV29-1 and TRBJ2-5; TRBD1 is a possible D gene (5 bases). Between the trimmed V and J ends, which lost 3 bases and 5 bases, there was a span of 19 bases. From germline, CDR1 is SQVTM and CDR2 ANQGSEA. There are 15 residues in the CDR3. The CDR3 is CSVDGAMDPLETQYF. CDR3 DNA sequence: TGCAGCGTTGATGGGGCGATGGACCCTTTGGAGACCCAGTACTTC.

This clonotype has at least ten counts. In nucleotides, the CDR3 is TGTGCCAGCAGTCCGGGGGGGAGCACAGATACGCAGTATTTT. Encoded protein: CASSPGGSTDTQYF. The chain combines TRBV6-2 or TRBV6-3 with TRBJ2-3, with 8 bases identical to TRBD2. Germline V gives CDR1 MNHEY, CDR2 SVGEGT. V lost 5 bases, J lost 0 bases, and 1 base stayed unmatched. This CDR3 comprises 14 residues.

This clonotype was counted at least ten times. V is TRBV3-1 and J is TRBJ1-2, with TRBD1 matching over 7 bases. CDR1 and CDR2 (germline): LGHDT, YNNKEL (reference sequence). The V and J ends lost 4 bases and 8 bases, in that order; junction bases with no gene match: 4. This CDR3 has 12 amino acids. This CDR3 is CASSLGTEGYTF. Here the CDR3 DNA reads TGTGCCAGCAGCCTCGGGACAGAGGGCTACACCTTC.

The CDR3 sequence is CASALVRTDYGGAFF. The CDR3 nucleotides read TGTGCCAGCGCTCTTGTACGGACCGACTATGGGGGAGCTTTCTTT. V usage is TRBV6-2 or TRBV6-3 and J usage is TRBJ1-1; a possible D gene is TRBD1 (5 bases). The V end was cut by 8 bases, the J end by 10 bases, with 26 bases between. The CDR3 spans 15 residues. Germline V lookup: CDR1 MNHEY, CDR2 SVGEGT.

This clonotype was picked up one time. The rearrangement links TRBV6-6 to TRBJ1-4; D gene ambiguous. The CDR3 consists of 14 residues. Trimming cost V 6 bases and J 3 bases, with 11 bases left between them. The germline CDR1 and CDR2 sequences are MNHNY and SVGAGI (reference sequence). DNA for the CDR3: TGTGCCAGCAGCACGAGTGGATCTAATGAAAAACTGTTTTTT. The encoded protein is CASSTSGSNEKLFF.

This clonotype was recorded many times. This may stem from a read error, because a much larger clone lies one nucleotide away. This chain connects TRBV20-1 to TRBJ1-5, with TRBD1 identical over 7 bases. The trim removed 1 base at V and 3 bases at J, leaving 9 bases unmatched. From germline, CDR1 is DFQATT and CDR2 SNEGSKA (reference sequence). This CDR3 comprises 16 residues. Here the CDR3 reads CSARAPTGAANQPQHF. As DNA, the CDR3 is TGCAGTGCTAGAGCCCCAACAGGGGCCGCCAATCAGCCCCAGCATTTT.

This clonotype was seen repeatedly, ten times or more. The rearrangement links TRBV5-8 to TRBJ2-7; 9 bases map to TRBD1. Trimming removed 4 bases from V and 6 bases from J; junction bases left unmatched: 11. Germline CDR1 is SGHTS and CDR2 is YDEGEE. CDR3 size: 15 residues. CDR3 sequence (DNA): TGTGCCAGCAGCATAAAGACAGGGGGGTCGGGCGAGCAGTACTTC. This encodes CASSIKTGGSGEQYF.